These T cell receptor beta chains were read from a single sample in a study of early T cells in non-severe SARS-CoV-2 infection. One entry per CDR3 protein results from TCRdb running MiXCR on the 5' RACE reads. The sample has about 72,000 distinct CDR3 sequences, roughly a tenth seen once. The source was whole blood, collected at baseline. The origin of the receptors is an adult who was a healthcare worker with PCR-confirmed SARS-CoV-2 infection or an uninfected control (not recorded which). CDR3s include the opening cysteine and the closing phenylalanine or tryptophan. A D gene is named only where the DNA matches it firmly. Size is omitted from some rows. Given values are once, few, many or a class for expanded clones.

>-|-|TRBV5-6|TRBJ1-6
TGTGCCAGCAGCCTCGACCGGAGCTCCTATAATTCACCCCTCCACTTT
CASSLDRSSYNSPLHF
>-|few|TRBV12-3/TRBV12-4|TRBJ1-2
TGTGCCAGCAGCCCTATGAAGTGGGGGCGGAGAGGCTACACCTTC
CASSPMKWGRRGYTF
>-|few|TRBV18|TRBJ2-7
TGTGCCAGCTCACCACCGAACAGGGTCCACGAGCAGTACTTC
CASSPPNRVHEQYF
>-|many|TRBV14|TRBJ2-3
TGTGCCAGCAGCCGTGGACGTCTCACAGATACGCAGTATTTT
CASSRGRLTDTQYF
>TRBD2|many|TRBV12-3/TRBV12-4|TRBJ2-7
TGTGCCAGCAACTTGGGGCTAGCGGGGGGCGCGTACTTC
CASNLGLAGGAYF
>-|-|TRBV7-2|TRBJ2-3
TGTGCCAGCAGCTTACCAGGTAGTTGGACTCTCGATAGCACAGATACGCAGTATTTT
CASSLPGSWTLDSTDTQYF
>-|few|TRBV20-1|TRBJ1-1
TGCAGTGCGGGGGACAAGCGAAACACTGAAGCTTTCTTT
CSAGDKRNTEAFF
>TRBD2|-|TRBV27|TRBJ2-1
TGTGCCAGCAGTCCGACTAGCCGATGGGCTTACAATGAGCAGTTCTTC
CASSPTSRWAYNEQFF
>-|many|TRBV11-2|TRBJ2-4
TGTGCCAGCAGCCCCGTGAGGGGGGGGGTGACCAAAAACATTCAGTACTTC
CASSPVRGGVTKNIQYF
>-|few|TRBV19|TRBJ1-2
TGTGCCAGTATTCCGTCCGACAGGCTAGATGGCTACACCTTC
CASIPSDRLDGYTF
>-|-|TRBV4-1|TRBJ2-3
TGTGTCAGCAGCCAGGGACCAACCATCACAGATACGCAGTATTTT
CVSSQGPTITDTQYF
>-|-|TRBV15|TRBJ2-7
TGTGCCACCAGCAGAGATCCCGGCAGGAGCTCCTACGAGCAGTACTTC
CATSRDPGRSSYEQYF
>-|-|TRBV2|TRBJ1-2
TGTGCCAGCATGGGTGAACGGGGCTATGGCTACACCTTC
CASMGERGYGYTF
>TRBD1|-|TRBV5-1|TRBJ2-4
TGCGCCAGCAGCTTGACTACAGGGGGCGCTGGAAACATTCAGTACTTC
CASSLTTGGAGNIQYF
>-|-|TRBV2|TRBJ2-3
TGTGCCAGCAACGTGAACGGGGGCCCCACAGATACGCAGTATTTT
CASNVNGGPTDTQYF
>-|many|TRBV20-1|TRBJ2-7
TGCAGTGCTAGAGATAGAGGCGCTGGGGCTTACTACGAGCAGTACTTC
CSARDRGAGAYYEQYF
>-|-|TRBV7-9|TRBJ1-3
TGTGCGGGGTGGACTGGAAACACCATATATTTT
CAGWTGNTIYF
>-|-|TRBV13|TRBJ2-7
TGTGCCAGCAGTTCGCAGTACGAGCAGTACTTC
CASSSQYEQYF
>TRBD1|few|TRBV2|TRBJ1-1
TGTGCCAGCAGTGAGGCCGGGCAAAGGACAGGCCCAAACACTGAAGCTTTCTTT
CASSEAGQRTGPNTEAFF
>-|-|TRBV20-1|TRBJ2-3
TGCAGTGCTAGAAAGGGCACAGATACGCAGTATTTT
CSARKGTDTQYF
>TRBD1|-|TRBV30|TRBJ2-2
TGTGCCTGGAGTGCTCACAGGGGGCCCACCGGGGAGCTGTTTTTT
CAWSAHRGPTGELFF
>-|-|TRBV9|TRBJ2-7
TGTGCCAGCAGCGTACTACCGGGCGGGGACGTGGCCTACGAGCAGTACTTC
CASSVLPGGDVAYEQYF
>-|many|TRBV27|TRBJ1-5
TGTGCCAGCAGTTCAACAGGAGTTAGCAATCAGCCCCAGCATTTT
CASSSTGVSNQPQHF